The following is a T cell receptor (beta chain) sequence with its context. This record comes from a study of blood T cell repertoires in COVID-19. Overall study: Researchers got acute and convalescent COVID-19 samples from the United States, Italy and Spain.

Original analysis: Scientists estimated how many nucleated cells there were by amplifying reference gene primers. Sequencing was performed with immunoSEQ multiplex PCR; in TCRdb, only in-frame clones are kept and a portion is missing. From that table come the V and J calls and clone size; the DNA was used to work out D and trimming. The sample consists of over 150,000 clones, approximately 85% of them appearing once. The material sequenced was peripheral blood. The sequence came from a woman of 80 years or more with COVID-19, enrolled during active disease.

The CDR3 reads CASSLVAGGAYEQYF. CDR3 DNA: TGCGCCAGCAGCTTGGTAGCGGGAGGTGCCTACGAGCAGTACTTC. J is TRBJ2-7 and V is TRBV5-1; TRBD2 matches 10 bases. J gave up 2 bases and V 0 bases, and 2 bases lay outside the gene matches. Germline CDR1 SGHRS, CDR2 YFSETQ. This CDR3 comprises 15 residues.